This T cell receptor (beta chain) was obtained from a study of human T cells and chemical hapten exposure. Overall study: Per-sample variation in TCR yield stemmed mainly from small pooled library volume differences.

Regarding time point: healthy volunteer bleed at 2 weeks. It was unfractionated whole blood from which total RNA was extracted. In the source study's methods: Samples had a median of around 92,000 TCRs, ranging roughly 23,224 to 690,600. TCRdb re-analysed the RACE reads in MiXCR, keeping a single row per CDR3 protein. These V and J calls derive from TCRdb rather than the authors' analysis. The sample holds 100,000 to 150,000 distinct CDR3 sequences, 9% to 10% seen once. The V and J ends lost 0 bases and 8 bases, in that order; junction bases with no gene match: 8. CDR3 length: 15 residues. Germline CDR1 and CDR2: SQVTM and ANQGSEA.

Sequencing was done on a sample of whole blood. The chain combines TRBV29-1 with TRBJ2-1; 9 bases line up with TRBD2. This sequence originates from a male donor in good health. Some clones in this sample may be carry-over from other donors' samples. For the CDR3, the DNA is TGCAGCGTTGAAGATCGGCGGGAGGGCCGATATGAGCAGTTCTTC. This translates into CSVEDRREGRYEQFF.